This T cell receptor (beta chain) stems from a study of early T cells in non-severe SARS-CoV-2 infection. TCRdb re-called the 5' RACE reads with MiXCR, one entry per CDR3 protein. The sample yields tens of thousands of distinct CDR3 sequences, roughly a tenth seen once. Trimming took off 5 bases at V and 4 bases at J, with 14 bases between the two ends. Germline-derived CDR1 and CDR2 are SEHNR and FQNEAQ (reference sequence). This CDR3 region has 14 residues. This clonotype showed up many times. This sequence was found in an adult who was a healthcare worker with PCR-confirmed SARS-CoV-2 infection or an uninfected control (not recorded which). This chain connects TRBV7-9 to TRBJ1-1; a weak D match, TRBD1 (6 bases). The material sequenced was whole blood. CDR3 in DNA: TGTGCCAGCAGCGAGGGGGGCTGGGGCACTGAAGCTTTCTTT. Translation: CASSEGGWGTEAFF.